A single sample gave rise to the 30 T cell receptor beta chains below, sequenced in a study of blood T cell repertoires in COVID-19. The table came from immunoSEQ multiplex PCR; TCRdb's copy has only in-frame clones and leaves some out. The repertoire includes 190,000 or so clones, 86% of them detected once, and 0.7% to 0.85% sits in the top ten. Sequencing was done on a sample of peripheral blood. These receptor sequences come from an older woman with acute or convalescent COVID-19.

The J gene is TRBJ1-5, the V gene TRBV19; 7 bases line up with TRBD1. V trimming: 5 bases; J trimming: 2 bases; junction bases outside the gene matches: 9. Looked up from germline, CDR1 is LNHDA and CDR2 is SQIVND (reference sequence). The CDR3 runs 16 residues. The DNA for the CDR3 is TGTGCCAGTAGTTATTCGGGGACAGTGGGCAATCAGCCCCAGCATTTT. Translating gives CASSYSGTVGNQPQHF.

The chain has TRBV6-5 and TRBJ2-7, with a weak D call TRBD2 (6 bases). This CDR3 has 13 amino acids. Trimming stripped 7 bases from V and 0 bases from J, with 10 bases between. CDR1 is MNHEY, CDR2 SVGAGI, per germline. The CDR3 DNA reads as TGTGCCAGCATGGGGGGACCCTCCTACGAGCAGTACTTC. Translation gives CASMGGPSYEQYF.

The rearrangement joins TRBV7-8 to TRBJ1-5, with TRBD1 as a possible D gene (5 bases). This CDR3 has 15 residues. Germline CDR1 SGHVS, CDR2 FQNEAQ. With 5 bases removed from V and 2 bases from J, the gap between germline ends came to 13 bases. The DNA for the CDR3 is TGTGCCAGCAGCGGAGGGGAGTATGGCAATCAGCCCCAGCATTTT. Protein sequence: CASSGGEYGNQPQHF. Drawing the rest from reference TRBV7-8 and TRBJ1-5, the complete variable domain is GAGVSQSPRYKVAKRGQDVALRCDPISGHVSLFWYQQALGQGPEFLTYFQNEAQLDKSGLPSDRFFAERPEGSVSTLKIQRTQQEDSAVYLCASSGGEYGNQPQHFGDGTRLSIL.

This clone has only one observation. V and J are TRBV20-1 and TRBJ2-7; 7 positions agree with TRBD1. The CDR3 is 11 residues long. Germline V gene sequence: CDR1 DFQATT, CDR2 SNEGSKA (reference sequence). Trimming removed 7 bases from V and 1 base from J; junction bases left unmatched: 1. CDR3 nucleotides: TGCAGTGAACAGGGGTCCTACGAGCAGTACTTC. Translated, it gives CSEQGSYEQYF.

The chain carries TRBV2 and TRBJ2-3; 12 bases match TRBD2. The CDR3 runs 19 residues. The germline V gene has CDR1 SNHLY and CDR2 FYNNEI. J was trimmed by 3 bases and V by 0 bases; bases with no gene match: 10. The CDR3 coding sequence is TGTGCCAGCAGTGAAGCCAGGGCTAGCGGGGGGGCCGAGACAGATACGCAGTATTTT. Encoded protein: CASSEARASGGAETDTQYF. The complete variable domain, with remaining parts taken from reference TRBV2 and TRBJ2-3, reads EPEVTQTPSHQVTQMGQEVILRCVPISNHLYFYWYRQILGQKVEFLVSFYNNEISEKSEIFDDQFSVERPDGSNFTLKIRSTKLEDSAMYFCASSEARASGGAETDTQYFGPGTRLTVL.

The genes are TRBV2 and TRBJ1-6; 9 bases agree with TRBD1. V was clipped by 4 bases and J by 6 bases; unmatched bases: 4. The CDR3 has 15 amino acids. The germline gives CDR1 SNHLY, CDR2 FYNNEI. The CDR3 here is CASSVGQGFNSPLHF. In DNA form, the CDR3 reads TGTGCCAGCAGTGTGGGACAGGGTTTTAATTCACCCCTCCACTTT.

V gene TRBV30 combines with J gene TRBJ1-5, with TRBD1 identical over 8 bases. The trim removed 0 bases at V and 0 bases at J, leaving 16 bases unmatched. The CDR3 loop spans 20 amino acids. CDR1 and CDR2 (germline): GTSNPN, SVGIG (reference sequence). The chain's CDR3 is CAWSVQEAGGRVGSNQPQHF. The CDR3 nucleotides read TGTGCCTGGAGTGTACAAGAGGCAGGGGGCCGGGTGGGTAGCAATCAGCCCCAGCATTTT.

CDR3 nucleotide sequence: TGTGCCAGCAGCCAAGGGGGGGGTGAAGGCAATCAGCCCCAGCATTTT. This sequence encodes CASSQGGGEGNQPQHF. The rearrangement links TRBV4-2 to TRBJ1-5, with a possible D match to TRBD1 (5 bases). Trimming took 1 base from V and 2 from J, leaving 12 bases between them. In germline, CDR1 is LGHNA, CDR2 YNFKEQ. The CDR3 extends over 16 amino acids.

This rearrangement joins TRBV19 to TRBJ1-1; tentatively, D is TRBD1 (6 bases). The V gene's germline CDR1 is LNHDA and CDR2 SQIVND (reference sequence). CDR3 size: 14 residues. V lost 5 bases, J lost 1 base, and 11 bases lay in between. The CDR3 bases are TGTGCCAGTAGTTTACGGACAGAGAACACTGAAGCTTTCTTT. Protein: CASSLRTENTEAFF.

CDR3 DNA: TGTGCCAGCAGTTTAGCGGGGGGCGAAGCTTTCTTT. This translates into CASSLAGGEAFF. The chain employs TRBV28 and TRBJ1-1; D might be TRBD1 (6 bases). Trimming pared 2 bases from V and 8 bases from J, leaving 9 bases between. CDR3 length: 12 amino acids. Germline CDR1 and CDR2: MDHEN and SYDVKM.

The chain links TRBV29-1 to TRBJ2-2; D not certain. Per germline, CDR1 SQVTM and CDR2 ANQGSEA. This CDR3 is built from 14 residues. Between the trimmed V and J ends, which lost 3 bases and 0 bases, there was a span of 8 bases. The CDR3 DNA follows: TGCAGCGTTGAGGGCCGTTCGAACACCGGGGAGCTGTTTTTT. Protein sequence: CSVEGRSNTGELFF.

CDR3 nucleotides: TGTGCCAGCAGCTTAGGCCTAGCGGGAGGGAGGGGATCCTACAATGAGCAGTTCTTC. Translation gives CASSLGLAGGRGSYNEQFF. The chain combines TRBV7-2 with TRBJ2-1, with 12 bases aligning to TRBD2. Germline V gene data show CDR1 as SGHTA and CDR2 as FQGNSA. J gave up 1 base and V 1 base, and 8 bases lay outside the gene matches. The CDR3 covers 19 residues.

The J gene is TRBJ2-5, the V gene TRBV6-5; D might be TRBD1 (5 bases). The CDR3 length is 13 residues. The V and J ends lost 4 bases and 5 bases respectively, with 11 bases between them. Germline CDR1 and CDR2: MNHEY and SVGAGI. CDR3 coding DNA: TGTGCCAGCAGTTTTAGGGGATGGGAGACCCAGTACTTC. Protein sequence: CASSFRGWETQYF.

CDR3 nucleotides: TGTGCCAGCAGCTTTAGGACTTTCCCCTCTGGGGCCAACGTCCTGACTTTC. As protein: CASSFRTFPSGANVLTF. This chain uses TRBV5-6 with TRBJ2-6; D is perhaps TRBD2 (5 bases). The length of the CDR3 is 17 residues. Germline V CDR1 and CDR2: SGHDT, YYEEEE. The ends were cut back, 2 bases at V and 0 bases at J, with 12 bases in the middle.

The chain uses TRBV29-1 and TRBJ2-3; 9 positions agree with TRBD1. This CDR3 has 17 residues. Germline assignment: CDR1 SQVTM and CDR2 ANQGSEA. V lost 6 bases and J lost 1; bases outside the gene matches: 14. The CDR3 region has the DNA TGCAGCGTCGCCGCGGGATTTCGGACAGGGGGCACAGATACGCAGTATTTT. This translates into CSVAAGFRTGGTDTQYF.

The CDR3 spells CASSEGPGQGEKLFF. As DNA, the CDR3 is TGTGCCAGCAGTGAAGGGCCGGGACAGGGCGAAAAACTGTTTTTT. J is TRBJ1-4 and V is TRBV6-1; TRBD1 matches at 9 bases. The germline gives CDR1 MNHNS, CDR2 SASEGT. The CDR3 is 15 amino acids. The V segment lost 1 base and the J segment 8 bases; nucleotides outside the gene matches: 5.

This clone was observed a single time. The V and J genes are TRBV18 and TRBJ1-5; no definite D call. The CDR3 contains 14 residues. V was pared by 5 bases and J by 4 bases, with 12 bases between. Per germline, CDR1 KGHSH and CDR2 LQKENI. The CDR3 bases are TGTGCCAGCTCAGCAACCGAGATTAATCAGCCCCAGCATTTT. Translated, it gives CASSATEINQPQHF.

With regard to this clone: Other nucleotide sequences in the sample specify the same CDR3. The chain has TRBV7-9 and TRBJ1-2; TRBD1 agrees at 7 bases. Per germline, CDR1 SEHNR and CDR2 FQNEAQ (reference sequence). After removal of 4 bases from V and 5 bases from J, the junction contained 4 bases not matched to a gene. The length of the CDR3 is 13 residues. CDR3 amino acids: CASSSGQLYGYTF. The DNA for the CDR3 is TGTGCCAGCAGCTCGGGACAGCTGTATGGCTACACCTTC.

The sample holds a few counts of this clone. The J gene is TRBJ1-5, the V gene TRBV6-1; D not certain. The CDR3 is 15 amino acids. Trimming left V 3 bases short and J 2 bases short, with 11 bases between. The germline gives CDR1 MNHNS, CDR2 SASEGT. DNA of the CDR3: TGTGCCAGCAGTGAGGCCGACGAGGGCAATCAGCCCCAGCATTTT. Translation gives CASSEADEGNQPQHF.

CDR3 DNA: TGTGCCAGCTCCCTCGGGAGCTACGAGCAGTACTTC. Translated, it gives CASSLGSYEQYF. The J gene is TRBJ2-7, the V gene TRBV25-1, with D tentatively TRBD2 (6 bases). The germline V gene has CDR1 MGHDK and CDR2 SYGVNS. The CDR3 loop spans 12 amino acids. Between the trimmed V and J ends, which lost 8 bases and 3 bases, there was a span of 11 bases.

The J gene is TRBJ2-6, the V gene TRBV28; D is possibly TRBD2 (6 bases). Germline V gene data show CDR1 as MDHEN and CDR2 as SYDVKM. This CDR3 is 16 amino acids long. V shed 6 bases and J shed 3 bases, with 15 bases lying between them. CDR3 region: CASSPGTPLGANVLTF. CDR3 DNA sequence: TGTGCCAGCAGCCCTGGGACTCCCCTTGGGGCCAACGTCCTGACTTTC.

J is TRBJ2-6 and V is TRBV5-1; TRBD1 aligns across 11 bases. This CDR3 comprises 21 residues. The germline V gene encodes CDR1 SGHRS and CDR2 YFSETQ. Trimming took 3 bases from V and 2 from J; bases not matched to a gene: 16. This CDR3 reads CASSSPTDRGPTLTGANVLTF. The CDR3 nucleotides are TGCGCCAGCAGCTCACCGACGGACAGGGGGCCAACATTAACTGGGGCCAACGTCCTGACTTTC.

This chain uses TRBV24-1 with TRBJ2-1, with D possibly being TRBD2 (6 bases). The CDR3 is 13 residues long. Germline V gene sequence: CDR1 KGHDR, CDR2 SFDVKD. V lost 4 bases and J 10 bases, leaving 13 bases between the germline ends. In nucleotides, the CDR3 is TGTGCCACCAGTGACCCGGGACTCCTCGAGCAGTTCTTC. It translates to CATSDPGLLEQFF.

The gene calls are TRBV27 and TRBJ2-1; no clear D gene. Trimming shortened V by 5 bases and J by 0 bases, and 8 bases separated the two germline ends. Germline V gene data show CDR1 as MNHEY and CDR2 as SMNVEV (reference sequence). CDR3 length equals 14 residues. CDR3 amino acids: CASSPRSSYNEQFF. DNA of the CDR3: TGTGCCAGCAGTCCAAGGAGCTCCTACAATGAGCAGTTCTTC.

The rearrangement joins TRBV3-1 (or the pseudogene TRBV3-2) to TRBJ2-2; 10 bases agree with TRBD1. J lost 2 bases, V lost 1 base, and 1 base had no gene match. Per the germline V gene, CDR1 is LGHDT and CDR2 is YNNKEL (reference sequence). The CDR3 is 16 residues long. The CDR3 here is CASSQGQGANTGELFF. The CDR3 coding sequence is TGTGCCAGCAGCCAAGGACAGGGGGCTAACACCGGGGAGCTGTTTTTT.

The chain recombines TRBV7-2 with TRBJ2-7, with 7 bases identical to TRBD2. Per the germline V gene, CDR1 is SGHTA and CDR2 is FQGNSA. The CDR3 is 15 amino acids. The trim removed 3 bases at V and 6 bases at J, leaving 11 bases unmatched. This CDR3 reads CASSFRGGPSGEQYF. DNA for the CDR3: TGTGCCAGCAGCTTTAGGGGAGGGCCATCCGGCGAGCAGTACTTC.

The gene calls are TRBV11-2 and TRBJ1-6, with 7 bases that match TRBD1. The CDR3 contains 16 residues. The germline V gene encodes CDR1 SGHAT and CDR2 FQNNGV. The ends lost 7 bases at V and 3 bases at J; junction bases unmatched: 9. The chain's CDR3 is CASMGTAINYNSPLHF. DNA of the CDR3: TGTGCCAGCATGGGGACAGCCATCAACTATAATTCACCCCTCCACTTT. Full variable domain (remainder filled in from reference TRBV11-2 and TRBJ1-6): EAGVAQSPRYKIIEKRQSVAFWCNPISGHATLYWYQQILGQGPKLLIQFQNNGVVDDSQLPKDRFSAERLKGVDSTLKIQPAKLEDSAVYLCASMGTAINYNSPLHFGNGTRLTVT.

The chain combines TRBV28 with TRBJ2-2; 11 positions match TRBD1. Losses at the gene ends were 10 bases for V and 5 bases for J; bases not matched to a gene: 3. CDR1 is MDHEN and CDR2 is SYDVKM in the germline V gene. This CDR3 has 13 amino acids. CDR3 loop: CAIWDRGTGELFF. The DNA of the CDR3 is TGTGCCATCTGGGACAGGGGGACCGGGGAGCTGTTTTTT.

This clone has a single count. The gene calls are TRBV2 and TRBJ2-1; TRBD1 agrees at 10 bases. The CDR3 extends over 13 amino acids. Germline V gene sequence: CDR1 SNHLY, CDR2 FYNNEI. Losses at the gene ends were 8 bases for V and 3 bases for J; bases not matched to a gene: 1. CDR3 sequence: CASWDRGYNEQFF. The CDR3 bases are TGTGCCAGCTGGGACAGGGGCTACAATGAGCAGTTCTTC.

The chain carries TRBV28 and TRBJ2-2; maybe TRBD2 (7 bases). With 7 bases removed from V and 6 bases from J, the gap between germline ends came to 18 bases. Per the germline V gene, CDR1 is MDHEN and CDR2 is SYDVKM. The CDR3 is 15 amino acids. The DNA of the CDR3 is TGTGCCAGCACCCCTGTGGGGGGGGCGCCCGGGGAGCTGTTTTTT. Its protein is CASTPVGGAPGELFF. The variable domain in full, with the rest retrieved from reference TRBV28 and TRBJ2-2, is DVKVTQSSRYLVKRTGEKVFLECVQDMDHENMFWYRQDPGLGLRLIYFSYDVKMKEKGDIPEGYSVSREKKERFSLILESASTNQTSMYLCASTPVGGAPGELFFGEGSRLTVL.